This TCR beta chain was obtained from a study of cytomegalovirus exposure and HLA in healthy donors. The PCR ran on 60 Vbeta and 13 Jbeta primers. Method: immunoSEQ multiplex PCR; TCRdb's copy keeps in-frame clones and lacks some. The sample shows some 120,000 clones, roughly 70% of them seen only once. Germline-derived CDR1 and CDR2 are SNHLY and FYNNEI. The CDR3 has 12 residues. The V end lost 6 bases, the J end lost 5 bases, and 11 bases lay between the germline ends. The clonotype comes from a woman between 18 and 30 years old in good health and CMV-seronegative. The sequenced sample consisted of PBMCs. The rearrangement links TRBV2 to TRBJ2-7; weak D call: TRBD1 (6 bases). CDR3 sequence (DNA): TGTGCCAGCAGCAGGGGTTCGGACGAGCAGTACTTC. Protein sequence: CASSRGSDEQYF.